This T cell receptor beta chain was found in a study of T cell changes during pregnancy in multiple sclerosis. Assay: immunoSEQ multiplex PCR; the TCRdb copy retains only in-frame clones and omits some. Altogether 55,000 to 65,000 clones are present, 93% being singletons, with the ten largest covering over 1.5%. This CDR3 has 11 residues. From germline, CDR1 is MNHNY and CDR2 SVGAGI (reference sequence). Deletions cut 5 bases from V and 4 bases from J, with 5 bases between. The chain links TRBV6-6 to TRBJ1-1, with D unclear. Sample: peripheral blood, taken after pregnancy. The receptor was derived from a female donor with multiple sclerosis, enrolled in a pregnancy study. The CDR3 nucleotides are TGTGCCAGCAGTCCTCCCACTGAAGCTTTCTTT. Translating it yields CASSPPTEAFF.